What follows is one T cell receptor (beta chain) and its context. This sample is part of a study of T cell responses to AZD1222 COVID-19 vaccine. Measured with immunoSEQ multiplex PCR; TCRdb has only the in-frame clones, and not every one. The table shows about 100,000 clones, with about 90% occurring only once. The TCR originated in an adult in good health. The material was peripheral blood, obtained on day 0 of AZD1222 vaccination.

Written as DNA, the CDR3 is TGTGCCAGCTCCAAAAGGGAAGCCTCTGGAAACACCATATATTTT. This gives the protein CASSKREASGNTIYF. The J gene is TRBJ1-3, the V gene TRBV18; no definite D call. The CDR3 is 15 amino acids. V was clipped by 6 bases and J by 0 bases, with 12 bases between them. CDR1 is KGHSH, CDR2 LQKENI, per germline.